The source of this T cell receptor (beta chain) is a study of blood T cell repertoires in COVID-19. Study as a whole: Specimens from acute and convalescent COVID-19 originated in the United States, Italy and Spain. The analysed material was cDNA or gDNA that came from T cells, B-cell-depleted T cells, or PBMCs.

There are 17 residues in the CDR3. Authors' methods: By means of reference gene primer amplification, nucleated cell counts were estimated. Libraries were prepared by immunoSEQ multiplex PCR; TCRdb keeps only in-frame clonotypes and omits some of them. V and J calls and clone size are given by that table; D and trimming were obtained from the DNA. The repertoire has 100,000 to 150,000 clones, roughly two thirds of them found once; the top ten carry approximately 2%. Material: peripheral blood. The sequence came from a woman in her 70s with acute or convalescent COVID-19. The genes are TRBV1 and TRBJ1-1; the table assigns TRBD1, which was not confirmed against the DNA. TRBV1 is given as a pseudogene. The CDR3: CTSSQCNNRPMNTEAFF. The CDR3 DNA follows: TGCACCAGCAGCCAATGTAATAACAGGCCTATGAACACTGAAGCTTTCTTT.